The 12 T cell receptor beta chains reported below all come from one sample, sequenced in a study of T cells in Graves' hyperthyroidism and ophthalmopathy. TCR beta CDR3 sequences were amplified from RNA transcripts. Primed by the HTBI set, a first-round RT-PCR was run on the TCR CDR3. TCRdb used MiXCR to reprocess the multiplex PCR reads, holding one entry per CDR3 protein. The table records a few hundred thousand distinct CDR3 sequences, around 13% of them present only once. The specimen sequenced was blood. These TCRs come from a woman aged 40 to 50 with Graves' hyperthyroidism.

This clonotype was seen many times. This chain uses TRBV12-5 with TRBJ1-1; D uncertain. CDR1 is LGHNT, CDR2 FRNRAP, per germline. This CDR3 spans 12 amino acids. V was clipped by 3 bases and J by 5 bases, with 7 bases between them. The CDR3 loop is CASGFSATEAFF. The CDR3 DNA follows: TGTGCTAGTGGTTTCTCCGCTACTGAAGCTTTCTTT.

This clonotype has a count of ten or more. V and J are TRBV20-1 and TRBJ2-3; no clear D gene. Between the trimmed V and J ends, which lost 3 bases and 2 bases, there was a span of 15 bases. The CDR3 spans 15 residues. Germline V gives CDR1 DFQATT, CDR2 SNEGSKA (reference sequence). The CDR3 reads CSARLPLLLTDTQYF. The CDR3 DNA reads TGCAGTGCTAGGTTGCCATTATTACTCACAGATACGCAGTATTTT.

CDR3 nucleotides: TGCGCCAGCAGCTTGGACGGGGAATATGGCTACACCTTC. This translates into CASSLDGEYGYTF. V gene TRBV5-1 combines with J gene TRBJ1-2, with no clear D. V was pared by 0 bases and J by 5 bases, with 8 bases between. The CDR3 has 13 amino acids. Germline assignment: CDR1 SGHRS and CDR2 YFSETQ.

This clonotype was seen ten or more times. V usage is TRBV27 and J usage is TRBJ1-1, with a tentative D call TRBD1 (6 bases). V lost 6 bases and J 5 bases, leaving 16 bases between the germline ends. Germline V gene sequence: CDR1 MNHEY, CDR2 SMNVEV (reference sequence). The CDR3 extends over 14 amino acids. This CDR3 reads CASRQAGVWTEAFF. CDR3 bases: TGTGCCAGCAGGCAAGCAGGGGTGTGGACTGAAGCTTTCTTT.

This clonotype was recorded a few times. This rearrangement joins TRBV6-1 to TRBJ1-5, with D possibly matching TRBD1 (5 bases). Looked up from germline, CDR1 is MNHNS and CDR2 is SASEGT. This CDR3 region has 13 residues. V was clipped by 6 bases and J by 6 bases, with 12 bases between them. CDR3 DNA sequence: TGTGCCAGCAGGGCCTCGGGGACTCAGCCCCAGCATTTT. Its translation is CASRASGTQPQHF.

The table lists this clonotype with many counts. V usage is TRBV12-3 or TRBV12-4 and J usage is TRBJ2-5; D is perhaps TRBD2 (5 bases). The CDR3 totals 14 residues. Trimming removed 6 bases at V and 5 bases at J, with 16 bases between. For the CDR3, the DNA is TGTGCCAGCAGCCGCACTCTAGCTCGGGAGACCCAGTACTTC. It translates to CASSRTLARETQYF.

This clonotype has more than one count but fewer than ten. The rearrangement joins TRBV6-1 to TRBJ1-5; 8 nucleotides agree with TRBD1. The V gene's germline CDR1 is MNHNS and CDR2 SASEGT. This CDR3 has 15 residues. V lost 6 bases, J lost 3 bases, and 7 bases stayed unmatched. CDR3 bases: TGTGCCAGCAGCCAGACAGGGGCCTCCAATCAGCCCCAGCATTTT. Translating it yields CASSQTGASNQPQHF.

This clonotype showed up just a few times. V is TRBV7-8 and J is TRBJ2-5; tentative D call: TRBD1 (6 bases). CDR1 is SGHVS and CDR2 is FQNEAQ in the germline V gene. The V end was cut by 4 bases, the J end by 1 base, with 10 bases between. The CDR3 extends over 14 amino acids. The CDR3 loop is CASSSRGIQETQYF. The CDR3 DNA reads as TGTGCCAGCAGCTCTAGGGGGATCCAAGAGACCCAGTACTTC. The full variable domain, completed using reference TRBV7-8 and TRBJ2-5, is GAGVSQSPRYKVAKRGQDVALRCDPISGHVSLFWYQQALGQGPEFLTYFQNEAQLDKSGLPSDRFFAERPEGSVSTLKIQRTQQEDSAVYLCASSSRGIQETQYFGPGTRLLVL.

This clonotype was observed at least ten times. The chain recombines TRBV25-1 with TRBJ2-7; D tentatively reads TRBD1 or TRBD2 (5 bases each). Germline V gene sequence: CDR1 MGHDK, CDR2 SYGVNS. With 1 base removed from V and 4 bases from J, the gap between germline ends came to 11 bases. The CDR3 totals 14 residues. In nucleotides, the CDR3 is TGTGCCAGCAGTGAATTGGACGGGACGTACGAGCAGTACTTC. This codes for CASSELDGTYEQYF.

This clonotype was seen only a few times. The chain carries TRBV6-5 and TRBJ1-2, with D unclear. This CDR3 contains 17 residues. Germline-derived CDR1 and CDR2 are MNHEY and SVGAGI. Trimming cost V 0 bases and J 3 bases, with 17 bases left between them. As DNA, the CDR3 is TGTGCCAGCAGTTACTCCTCAGACTCGTTCCGGGACTATGGCTACACCTTC. Amino acid sequence: CASSYSSDSFRDYGYTF.

This clonotype was recorded a few times. This rearrangement joins TRBV10-3 to TRBJ2-2; D might be TRBD1 (5 bases). There are 13 residues in the CDR3. CDR1 and CDR2 from the germline V gene are ENHRY and SYGVKD. Trimming took off 7 bases at V and 7 bases at J, with 13 bases between the two ends. The CDR3 nucleotides are TGTGCCATCAAAGGACAACTTGACGGGGAGCTGTTTTTT. It is translated as CAIKGQLDGELFF.

This clonotype occurred many times. The chain joins TRBV7-9 to TRBJ2-5; D possibly corresponds to TRBD2 (5 bases). Per germline, CDR1 SEHNR and CDR2 FQNEAQ (reference sequence). With 4 bases removed from V and 0 bases from J, the gap between germline ends came to 6 bases. This CDR3 is built from 13 residues. The CDR3: CASSYGNQETQYF. CDR3 coding DNA: TGTGCCAGCAGCTACGGGAACCAAGAGACCCAGTACTTC.